This T cell receptor beta chain was captured in a study of blood T cells in healthy people across ages. Study-wide findings and caveats: It was not possible, with unsorted PBMCs, to conclusively compare naive and antigen-experienced cells.

A sample-barcoded 5' primer and a J-beta primer mix were used in a second PCR of roughly 7 to 12 cycles. TCRdb independently ran MiXCR on the 5' RACE reads; one entry per CDR3 protein. This sample has 1.5 million to 1.8 million distinct CDR3 sequences, with approximately 39% found just once. As to this clonotype: Its antigen is undetermined.

Each donor gave ten milliliters of peripheral blood. The CDR3 covers 17 residues. The germline V and J ends were trimmed by 0 bases and 0 bases, with 11 bases remaining between them. The germline CDR1 and CDR2 sequences are LGHNA and YSLEER. The clonotype comes from a woman aged 18-35 years in good health. Sequenced input: blood. This chain joins TRBV4-3 and TRBJ1-4; D unclear. The CDR3 region is CASSQDWASATNEKLFF. The CDR3 DNA is TGCGCCAGCAGCCAAGATTGGGCGAGTGCAACTAATGAAAAACTGTTTTTT.